This T cell receptor beta chain was identified in a study of response to subunit inactivated influenza vaccine. Using its own MiXCR run on the RT-PCR reads, TCRdb lists one record per CDR3 protein. The data contain hundreds of thousands of distinct CDR3 sequences, 15% to 18% of them singletons. This clonotype has just a few counts. What it binds is not known. Study observations and caveats: After each seasonal influenza vaccination, few new T cells are recruited, the authors suggested.

This CDR3 is 15 amino acids long. Trimming removed 0 bases from V and 4 bases from J, with 13 bases in between. The germline gives CDR1 SGHDN, CDR2 FVKESK. This receptor was taken from a man aged 50-60 years who received an inactivated influenza vaccine. The sequences come from PBMCs from blood, collected about 12 days after vaccination. V and J are TRBV14 and TRBJ2-7; D ambiguous. The CDR3 nucleotides are TGTGCCAGCAGCCAAGAAAGTGGCAGGTCATACGAGCAGTACTTC. Residues: CASSQESGRSYEQYF.